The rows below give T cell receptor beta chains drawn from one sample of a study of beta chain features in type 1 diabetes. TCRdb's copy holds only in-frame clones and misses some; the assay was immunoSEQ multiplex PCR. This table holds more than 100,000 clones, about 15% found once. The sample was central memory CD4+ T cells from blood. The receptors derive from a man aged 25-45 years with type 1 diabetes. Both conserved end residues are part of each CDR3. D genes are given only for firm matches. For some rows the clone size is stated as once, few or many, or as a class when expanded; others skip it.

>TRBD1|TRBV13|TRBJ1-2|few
TGTGCCAGCAGCTTTTACGGGACAGTCACTAACTATGGCTACACCTTC
CASSFYGTVTNYGYTF
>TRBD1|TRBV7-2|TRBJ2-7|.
TGTGCCAGCAGCGGGGACAGGGATCTAGCCTACGAGCAGTACTTC
CASSGDRDLAYEQYF
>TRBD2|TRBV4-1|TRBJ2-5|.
TGCGCCAGCAGCCAAGGGTCTAGCGGGGCCCCGCAAGAGACCCAGTACTTC
CASSQGSSGAPQETQYF
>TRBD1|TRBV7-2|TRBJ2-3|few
TGTGCCAGCAGCTTAGCTGTGGCCCCAGGGGGTAATACGCAGTATTTT
CASSLAVAPGGNTQYF
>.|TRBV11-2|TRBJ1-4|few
TGTGCCAGCACTCAGGATGGCTTCAGCGAAAAACTGTTTTTT
CASTQDGFSEKLFF
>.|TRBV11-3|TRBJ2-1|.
TGTGCCAGCAGCTTAAACAGAGGGAGTGAGCAGTTCTTC
CASSLNRGSEQFF
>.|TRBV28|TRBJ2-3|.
TGTGCCAGCAGTTCCGCTATCTACACAGATACGCAGTATTTT
CASSSAIYTDTQYF
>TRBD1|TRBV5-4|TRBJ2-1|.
TGTGCCAGCGAACCGCCGGGACAGGGTCAGAGGGAGCAGTTCTTC
CASEPPGQGQREQFF
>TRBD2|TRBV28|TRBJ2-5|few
TGTGCCAGCAAAGGTCTAGCGGGGCTACCAAGAGGGACCCAGTACTTC
CASKGLAGLPRGTQYF
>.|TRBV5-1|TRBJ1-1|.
TGCGCCAGCAGTCCTGGGACCTCGAACACTGAAGCTTTCTTT
CASSPGTSNTEAFF
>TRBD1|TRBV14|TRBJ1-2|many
TGTGCCAGCAGCCCGATGACAGGGGTTAACTATGGCTACACCTTC
CASSPMTGVNYGYTF
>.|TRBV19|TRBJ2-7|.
TGTGCCAGTAGCCTGAAACCTGACTCCTACGAGCAGTACTTC
CASSLKPDSYEQYF
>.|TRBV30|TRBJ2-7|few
TGTGCCTGGAGCGGCGGGACTGGGCCTTCCTACGAGCAGTACTTC
CAWSGGTGPSYEQYF
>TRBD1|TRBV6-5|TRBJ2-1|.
TGTGCCAGTCGCCGGGACAGGCGGTACAATGAGCAGTTCTTC
CASRRDRRYNEQFF